This TCR beta chain is from a study of identifying expanded T cells in peripheral blood (dated by TCRdb to 2018 to 2020). For the wider study: Technical replicates were generated by sequencing separate aliquots of the same genomic DNA pool, and four replicates were compared pairwise.

This clone was observed a handful of times. The antigen it binds to is not known. No much larger clone exists at a distance of one base, and base qualities are not known. TCRbeta CDR3 regions were profiled with the immunoSEQ Assay using bias-controlled multiplex PCR amplification of genomic DNA. The paper's data handling went like this. To quantify the absolute abundance of each unique TCRbeta CDR3 region, the sequences were collapsed and filtered. Two models were used to test differential abundance: a binomial model (Fisher-equivalent) and a beta-binomial model that adds time-dependent variance fitted from healthy donors. Clones with fewer than 5 combined templates were removed, and a clone was called differentially abundant if the clone's Benjamini-Hochberg FDR was below 0.01. Using the form v = (b*log(k)+a)^2, the beta-binomial variance was modeled as a function of the total template count across the two samples. The table was pulled from immuneACCESS by TCRdb, which kept in-frame rearrangements only. Such tables lose some clones; where checked, under half of the loss comes from unresolved V genes, and the rest has no known cause. The V and J calls and clone size come from that table; D and trimming were worked out from the DNA. The table for this sample lists more than 85,000 clones; about nine tenths of them were counted only once. The top ten hold roughly 7.6% of the sample.

No immune events, such as infections, were documented for the healthy donors during the collection period. Time-dependent variance in a beta-binomial model of T-cell clone differential abundance was calibrated using healthy-donor blood repertoires as a training cohort. The training cohort was composed of roughly ten healthy donors, 3 female and 7 male. Donor ages ranged from 29 to 64 years, with an average of around 45 years. Whole blood was collected from each healthy donor at three time points spaced approximately 2 weeks apart and obtained from a commercial supplier. For immunosequencing, genomic DNA was extracted from unsorted whole blood. Points the paper makes about the study in general: In all healthy donors, the variance in clone template counts between samples taken approximately 15 days apart rose significantly as total template count increased. Across all healthy-donor time intervals, the beta-binomial model significantly lowered both the number of clones called differentially abundant and the false-positive rate. The authors expected that biological variance in healthy repertoires might rise further over much longer intervals, such as months to years. Between technical replicates the binomial model flagged approximately 1.2 differentially abundant clones, whereas over about two weeks the binomial model flagged about 16.4 and over about four weeks 19 to 20.

The sequence came from a person aged 18 to 75 in good health. The sequenced sample was blood.

The DNA reads as follows: TGTGCCAGCAGGGGCGGACAAACCCAGCCCCAGCATTTT. This gives the protein CASRGGQTQPQHF. The V and J segments used are TRBV28 and TRBJ1-5; 5 matching bases give a weak D call of TRBD1. The germline ends are 13 bases apart after V is trimmed by 6 bases and J by 7 bases. The germline V gene gives CDR1 as MDHEN and CDR2 as SYDVKM. Including the terminal cysteine and phenylalanine, the CDR3 comprises 13 residues. The CDR3 DNA has 39 bases and is translated from base 1.